This TCR beta chain was sequenced in a study of patients and donors after allogeneic stem cell transplantation. Germline V lookup: CDR1 SQVTM, CDR2 ANQGSEA. The V segment lost 7 bases and the J segment 0 bases; nucleotides outside the gene matches: 7. CDR3 length: 14 amino acids. TCRdb independently ran MiXCR on the RT-PCR reads; one entry per CDR3 protein. The repertoire consists of 150,000 to 200,000 distinct CDR3 sequences, with approximately 22% occurring once and the leading ten covering more than 25%. The material sequenced was blood, either unsorted or a sorted T cell fraction (not recorded which). The chain carries TRBV29-1 and TRBJ2-7; 9 bases match TRBD2. The TCR originated in a human donor who was either an allogeneic HSCT recipient or a stem cell or donor lymphocyte infusion donor (not recorded which). It is not recorded whose cells these are; they may come from a transplant donor. CDR3 nucleotides: TGCAGCGCTCAGGAGCGGGAGGCCTCCTACGAGCAGTACTTC. The encoded protein is CSAQEREASYEQYF.